The 17 T cell receptor beta chains given below trace back to one sample, sequenced in a study of CD8 T cells in ankylosing spondylitis. Using its own MiXCR run on the 5' RACE reads, TCRdb lists one record per CDR3 protein. The data hold some 130,000 distinct CDR3 sequences, with about a tenth observed a single time. Sequenced material: blood, either unsorted or a sorted T cell fraction (not recorded which). The receptors derive from a male donor with ankylosing spondylitis or in good health (not recorded which).

The table lists this clonotype with many counts. The chain links TRBV20-1 to TRBJ2-7; D remains unclear. The CDR3 sequence is 12 residues long. Germline CDR1 reads DFQATT; CDR2 reads SNEGSKA (reference sequence). With 3 bases removed from V and 1 base from J, the gap between germline ends came to 7 bases. CDR3 region: CSARGFSYEQYF. The DNA of the CDR3 is TGCAGTGCTAGGGGATTTTCCTACGAGCAGTACTTC.

For this clonotype: The junction departs from the called germline gene at one end, perhaps through a read error. This chain joins TRBV7-2 and TRBJ2-1; D may be TRBD2 (5 bases). The CDR3 is 14 amino acids. Germline V gives CDR1 SGHTA, CDR2 FQGNSA. In DNA form, the CDR3 reads TGTGCCAGCAGCTTCTTAACTAGTAGCAATGCGCAGTTCTTC. Amino acid sequence: CASSFLTSSNAQFF.

Remarks on this clonotype: This may come from a read error, since a much larger clone is one base off. As the CDR3 is not closed by the conserved phenylalanine or tryptophan, this likely results from a read error. The chain couples TRBV7-2 to TRBJ2-1; D is uncertain. Germline CDR1 SGHTA, CDR2 FQGNSA. Trimming removed 0 bases at V and 13 bases at J, with 13 bases between. This CDR3 is built from 13 residues. CDR3 DNA: TGTGCCAGCAGCTTAGCTCCAGCTCAAGCACAGTTCTTG. Translation: CASSLAPAQAQFL.

This clonotype was counted only a few times. The chain couples TRBV12-3 or TRBV12-4 to TRBJ2-7, with D perhaps given as TRBD1 or TRBD2 (5 bases each). This CDR3 is 13 amino acids long. Trimming removed 6 bases from V and 3 bases from J, with 12 bases in between. Written as DNA, the CDR3 is TGTGCCAGCAGGCCCGGGACCCACTACGAGCAGTACTTC. As protein: CASRPGTHYEQYF.

The rearrangement links TRBV5-5 to TRBJ2-4; 11 bases align to TRBD1. The germline CDR1 and CDR2 sequences are SGHKS and YYEKEE (reference sequence). The CDR3 is 15 amino acids. The V and J ends lost 3 bases and 6 bases, in that order; junction bases with no gene match: 5. The CDR3 DNA reads as TGTGCCAGCAGCTGGGGACAGGGGGAGATAAACATTCAGTACTTC. Its translation is CASSWGQGEINIQYF.

This clonotype occurred a few times. CDR3 sequence: CASSLAFGGRAWETQYF. CDR3 DNA sequence: TGTGCCAGCAGCTTAGCGTTTGGGGGGCGCGCGTGGGAGACCCAGTACTTC. The chain uses TRBV7-9 and TRBJ2-5; D is possibly TRBD1 or TRBD2 (6 bases each). The V gene lost 0 bases and the J gene lost 5 bases, with 19 bases spanning the gap. Germline V gene sequence: CDR1 SEHNR, CDR2 FQNEAQ (reference sequence). This CDR3 contains 17 residues.

Worth noting for this clonotype: A read error is possible here, since a much larger clone lies one base away. The chain uses TRBV7-2 and TRBJ2-3; D call uncertain. The CDR3 runs to 16 residues. Trimming pared 2 bases from V and 4 bases from J, leaving 16 bases between. The V gene's germline CDR1 is SGHTA and CDR2 FQGNSA. DNA for the CDR3: TGTGCCAGCAGCTTATTGGGTCGTAGATTCCCAGATACGCAGTATTTT. It translates to CASSLLGRRFPDTQYF.

The rearrangement uses TRBV20-1 and TRBJ2-7; the D gene could be TRBD1 or TRBD2 (5 bases each). Germline V gives CDR1 DFQATT, CDR2 SNEGSKA (reference sequence). The CDR3 is 15 amino acids. Trimming removed 0 bases at V and 0 bases at J, with 12 bases between. The CDR3 DNA reads TGCAGTGCTAGAGATAAAGAGAGGGGCTCCTACGAGCAGTACTTC. This codes for CSARDKERGSYEQYF.

Ten or more counts support this clonotype. The J gene is TRBJ2-4, the V gene TRBV20-1; 8 nucleotides agree with TRBD2. The trim removed 6 bases at V and 4 bases at J, leaving 5 bases unmatched. CDR1 is DFQATT, CDR2 SNEGSKA, per germline (reference sequence). This CDR3 comprises 13 residues. CDR3 amino acids: CSAVAGWKNIQYF. The DNA of the CDR3 is TGCAGTGCAGTAGCGGGATGGAAAAACATTCAGTACTTC.

This clonotype was detected ten times or more. This chain connects TRBV9 to TRBJ1-6, with TRBD1 matching over 7 bases. Germline V gives CDR1 SGDLS, CDR2 YYNGEE. The CDR3 contains 15 residues. After removal of 3 bases from V and 6 bases from J, the junction contained 6 bases not matched to a gene. For the CDR3, the DNA is TGTGCCAGCAGCGGACAGGGCGGGGGTAATTCACCCCTCCACTTT. Its protein is CASSGQGGGNSPLHF.

The V and J genes are TRBV14 and TRBJ1-6; D is undetermined. Per germline, CDR1 SGHDN and CDR2 FVKESK. The germline V and J ends were trimmed by 3 bases and 6 bases, with 9 bases remaining between them. This CDR3 has 14 residues. CDR3 DNA sequence: TGTGCCAGCAGCCAGCTGAATCCTAATTCACCCCTCCACTTT. Protein product: CASSQLNPNSPLHF.

V is TRBV28 and J is TRBJ2-5, with 8 positions matching TRBD2. Trimming removed 6 bases from V and 2 bases from J; junction bases left unmatched: 14. The CDR3 length is 17 residues. The germline V gene encodes CDR1 MDHEN and CDR2 SYDVKM. CDR3 nucleotide sequence: TGTGCCAGCAGCCGCGGACGGATAGCGGGGTCACAAGAGACCCAGTACTTC. Protein sequence: CASSRGRIAGSQETQYF.

This clonotype has at least ten counts. The genes are TRBV28 and TRBJ2-4, with 7 bases identical to TRBD2. V was pared by 6 bases and J by 1 base, with 3 bases of the junction left unmatched. From germline, CDR1 is MDHEN and CDR2 SYDVKM. This CDR3 is built from 14 residues. The DNA of the CDR3 is TGTGCCAGCAGACCCGGGGGGGCCAAAAACATTCAGTACTTC. As protein: CASRPGGAKNIQYF.

This clonotype was seen at least ten times. The rearrangement links TRBV20-1 to TRBJ2-7; 7 bases align to TRBD2. Germline CDR1 DFQATT, CDR2 SNEGSKA (reference sequence). This CDR3 is 14 amino acids long. CDR3 in amino acids: CSGLRGSSSYEQYF. The CDR3 DNA sequence: TGCAGCGGTTTGCGGGGGTCGAGCTCCTACGAGCAGTACTTC.

The genes are TRBV20-1 and TRBJ2-7, with TRBD2 as a possible D gene (6 bases). This CDR3 region has 14 residues. The germline CDR1 and CDR2 sequences are DFQATT and SNEGSKA (reference sequence). V dropped 6 bases and J dropped 0 bases, with 15 bases sitting between them. CDR3 sequence reads: CSAPRSGSSYEQYF. The CDR3 DNA reads TGCAGTGCCCCGCGATCCGGGAGCTCCTACGAGCAGTACTTC.

This clonotype has at least ten counts. The V gene is TRBV5-1, the J gene TRBJ2-2, with 11 bases matching TRBD2. The CDR3 has 16 amino acids. V shed 2 bases and J 4 bases; nucleotides not matched to a gene: 4. CDR1 and CDR2 (germline): SGHRS, YFSETQ. CDR3 protein: CASSLTSGSLTGELFF. DNA of the CDR3: TGCGCCAGCAGCTTAACTAGCGGGAGTCTCACCGGGGAGCTGTTTTTT.

This clonotype was recorded a few times. The chain employs TRBV7-2 and TRBJ1-6; D perhaps matches TRBD1 (6 bases). The V end was cut by 1 base, the J end by 9 bases, with 16 bases between. Germline assignment: CDR1 SGHTA and CDR2 FQGNSA. CDR3 length: 16 residues. The CDR3 reads CASSLVGGGLGSPLHF. Here the CDR3 DNA reads TGTGCCAGCAGCTTAGTTGGGGGGGGCCTAGGTTCACCCCTCCACTTT.